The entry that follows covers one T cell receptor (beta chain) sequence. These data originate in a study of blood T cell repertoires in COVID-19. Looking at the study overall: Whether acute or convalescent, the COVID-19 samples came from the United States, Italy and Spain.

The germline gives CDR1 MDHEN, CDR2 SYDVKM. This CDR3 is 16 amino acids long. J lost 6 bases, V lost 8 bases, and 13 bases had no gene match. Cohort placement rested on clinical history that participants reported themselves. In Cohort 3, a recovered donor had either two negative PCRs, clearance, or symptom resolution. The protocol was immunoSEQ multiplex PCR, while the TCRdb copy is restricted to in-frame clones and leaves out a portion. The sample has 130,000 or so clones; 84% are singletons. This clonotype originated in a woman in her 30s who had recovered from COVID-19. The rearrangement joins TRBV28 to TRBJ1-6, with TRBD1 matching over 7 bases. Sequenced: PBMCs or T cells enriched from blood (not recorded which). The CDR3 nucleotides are TGTGCCAGCTACCCTAACAGGGGAAACGGTAATTCACCCCTCCACTTT. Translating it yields CASYPNRGNGNSPLHF.